This record looks at one T cell receptor beta chain sequence and its context. Different DNA sequences within this sample yield the same CDR3. Libraries were prepared by immunoSEQ multiplex PCR; TCRdb keeps only in-frame clonotypes and omits some of them. The data hold tens of thousands of clones, with around 93% observed a single time. These data originate in a study of T cells after posttransplantation cyclophosphamide. Germline CDR1 reads LNHDA; CDR2 reads SQIVND (reference sequence). The germline V and J ends were trimmed by 5 bases and 4 bases, with 11 bases remaining between them. The CDR3 is 13 amino acids.

The sequencing input was PBMCs. This sequence joins TRBV19 and TRBJ1-1; D is uncertain. The sequence came from a woman under 40 in good health and a related stem cell transplant donor. DNA for the CDR3: TGTGCCAGTAGTTGGGCGGAGGGCACTGAAGCTTTCTTT. It specifies CASSWAEGTEAFF.